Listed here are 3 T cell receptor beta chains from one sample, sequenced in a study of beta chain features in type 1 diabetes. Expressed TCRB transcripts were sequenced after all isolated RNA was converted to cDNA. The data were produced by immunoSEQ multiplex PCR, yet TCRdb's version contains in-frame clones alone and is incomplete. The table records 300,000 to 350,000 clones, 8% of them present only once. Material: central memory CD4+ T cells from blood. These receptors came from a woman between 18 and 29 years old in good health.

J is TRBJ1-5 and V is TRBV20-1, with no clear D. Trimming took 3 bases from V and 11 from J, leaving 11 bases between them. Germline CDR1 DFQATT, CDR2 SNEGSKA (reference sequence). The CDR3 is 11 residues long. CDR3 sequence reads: CSASEEWSQHF. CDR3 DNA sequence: TGCAGTGCTAGTGAGGAGTGGTCCCAGCATTTT.

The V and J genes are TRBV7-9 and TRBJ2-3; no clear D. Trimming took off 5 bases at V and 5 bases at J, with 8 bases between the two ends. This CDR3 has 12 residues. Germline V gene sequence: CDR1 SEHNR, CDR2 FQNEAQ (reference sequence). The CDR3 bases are TGTGCCAGCAGCCAGTCTATAGATACGCAGTATTTT. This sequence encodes CASSQSIDTQYF.

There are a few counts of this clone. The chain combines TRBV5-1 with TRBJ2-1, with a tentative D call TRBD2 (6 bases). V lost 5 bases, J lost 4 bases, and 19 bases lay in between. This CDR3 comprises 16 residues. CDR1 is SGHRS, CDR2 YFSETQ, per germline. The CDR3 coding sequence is TGCGCCAGCAGTTACTCTAGCGTTAGTAATTACAATGAGCAGTTCTTC. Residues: CASSYSSVSNYNEQFF. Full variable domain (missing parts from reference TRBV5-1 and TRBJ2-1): KAGVTQTPRYLIKTRGQQVTLSCSPISGHRSVSWYQQTPGQGLQFLFEYFSETQRNKGNFPGRFSGRQFSNSRSEMNVSTLELGDSALYLCASSYSSVSNYNEQFFGPGTRLTVL.